The rows below give T cell receptor beta chains drawn from one sample of a study of blood T cell repertoires in COVID-19. Here immunoSEQ multiplex PCR was the method, and the copy in TCRdb shows in-frame clones only, minus some. The profile shows tens of thousands of clones, 85% to 90% of them singletons. Sequencing was done on a sample of peripheral blood. These receptors all stem from a man over 45 with active COVID-19. Each CDR3 is given with its conserved first and last residue. A D gene is named only where the DNA matches it firmly. Clone size is stated in some rows and not others, as once, few, many or a class when expanded.

>TRBD1|TRBJ1-1|TRBV27|-
CASSPGTARATEAFF
TGTGCCAGCAGTCCTGGGACAGCCCGTGCCACTGAAGCTTTCTTT
>TRBD1|TRBJ2-7|TRBV5-8|-
CASSVPGQGSYEQYF
TGTGCCAGCAGCGTGCCGGGACAGGGGTCCTACGAGCAGTACTTC
>-|TRBJ2-7|TRBV10-3|-
CAISSPRGTVPLSSYEQYF
TGTGCCATCAGTAGCCCTAGGGGGACCGTCCCCTTATCATCCTACGAGCAGTACTTC
>-|TRBJ1-4|TRBV5-6|-
CASSHFGSNEKLFF
TGTGCCAGCAGCCATTTCGGGTCTAATGAAAAACTGTTTTTT
>-|TRBJ2-7|TRBV13|-
CASANSQGTEQYF
TGTGCCAGCGCAAACTCCCAGGGTACCGAGCAGTACTTC
>TRBD1|TRBJ1-1|TRBV3-1/TRBV3-2|once
CASSRRQGQGAFF
TGTGCCAGCAGCCGCCGACAGGGCCAGGGAGCTTTCTTT
>TRBD2|TRBJ2-5|TRBV11-1|-
CASSWTSIGAETQYF
TGTGCCAGCAGTTGGACTAGCATCGGGGCAGAGACCCAGTACTTC
>-|TRBJ1-1|TRBV11-2|-
CASSSGHYAKGTEAFF
TGTGCCAGCAGCTCCGGACACTATGCTAAGGGGACTGAAGCTTTCTTT
>-|TRBJ2-3|TRBV2|-
CASSSFRTDYSDTQYF
TGTGCCAGCAGTTCCTTCCGGACAGATTACTCAGATACGCAGTATTTT
>TRBD1|TRBJ2-7|TRBV30|-
CAWSVNRLTGWQYF
TGTGCCTGGAGTGTAAACCGGCTGACAGGGTGGCAGTACTTC
>-|TRBJ1-2|TRBV11-2|-
CASSSWGGYGYTF
TGTGCCAGCAGCTCCTGGGGCGGCTATGGCTACACCTTC
>-|TRBJ1-1|TRBV28|-
CASRRGNTEAFF
TGTGCCAGCCGTAGGGGGAACACTGAAGCTTTCTTT
>TRBD1|TRBJ2-2|TRBV5-1|-
CASSSWTGNTGELFF
TGCGCCAGCAGCTCTTGGACAGGGAACACCGGGGAGCTGTTTTTT
>-|TRBJ1-1|TRBV18|-
CASSHSTGENTEAFF
TGTGCCAGCTCACATTCGACAGGAGAGAACACTGAAGCTTTCTTT
>TRBD1|TRBJ1-5|TRBV9|few
CASSVVSGGQPQHF
TGTGCCAGCAGCGTAGTGTCAGGGGGACAGCCCCAGCATTTT
>-|TRBJ1-2|TRBV12-3/TRBV12-4|-
CASSLVRNGYTF
TGTGCCAGCAGTTTGGTGAGGAATGGCTACACCTTC
>-|TRBJ2-7|TRBV5-1|-
CASSLVAGRSYEQYF
TGCGCCAGCAGCTTGGTGGCAGGTCGGTCCTACGAGCAGTACTTC
>-|TRBJ2-5|TRBV4-3|-
CASSQDMGLQTQYF
TGCGCCAGCAGCCAAGATATGGGCCTGCAGACCCAGTACTTC
>-|TRBJ1-1|TRBV18|-
CASSPREEAFF
TGTGCCAGCTCACCCAGGGAAGAAGCTTTCTTT
>TRBD1|TRBJ1-5|TRBV5-1|few
CASSEGQGGQPQHF
TGCGCCAGCAGCGAGGGACAGGGCGGTCAGCCCCAGCATTTT
>TRBD1|TRBJ2-2|TRBV6-2/TRBV6-3|once
CASSYSTGGPGELFF
TGTGCCAGCAGTTACTCGACAGGGGGCCCCGGGGAGCTGTTTTTT
>-|TRBJ2-1|TRBV7-2|-
CASSLGLDASQYNEQFF
TGTGCCAGCAGCTTAGGACTAGACGCCTCCCAGTACAATGAGCAGTTCTTC
>TRBD2|TRBJ2-4|TRBV5-4|-
CASSSWTSGKNIQYF
TGTGCCAGCAGCTCTTGGACTAGCGGTAAAAACATTCAGTACTTC
>TRBD1|TRBJ2-5|TRBV16|-
CASSLGGTGEQRTQYF
TGTGCCAGCAGCCTAGGCGGGACAGGGGAACAACGGACCCAGTACTTC
>-|TRBJ1-6|TRBV4-1|-
CASSQDSERSYNSPLHF
TGCGCCAGCAGCCAAGATTCAGAGCGCTCCTATAATTCACCCCTCCACTTT
>-|TRBJ1-3|TRBV6-7|-
CASTIMGGLGNTIYF
TGTGCCAGCACCATCATGGGAGGGCTTGGAAACACCATATATTTT
>TRBD2|TRBJ2-3|TRBV5-1|-
CASSSGLAGGLTDTQYF
TGCGCCAGCAGCTCCGGACTAGCGGGGGGACTTACAGATACGCAGTATTTT